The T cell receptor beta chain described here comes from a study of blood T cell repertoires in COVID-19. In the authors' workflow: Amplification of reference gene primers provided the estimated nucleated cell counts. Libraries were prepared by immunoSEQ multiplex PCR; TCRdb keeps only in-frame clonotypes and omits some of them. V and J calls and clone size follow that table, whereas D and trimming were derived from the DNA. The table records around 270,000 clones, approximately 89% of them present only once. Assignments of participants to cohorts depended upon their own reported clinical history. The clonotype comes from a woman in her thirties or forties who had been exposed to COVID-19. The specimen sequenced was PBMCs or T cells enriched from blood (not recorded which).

CDR3 nucleotides: TGCGCCAGCAGCCAAGAACCAGGTATGAACACTGAAGCTTTCTTT. Amino acid sequence: CASSQEPGMNTEAFF. The gene calls are TRBV4-1 and TRBJ1-1; no definite D call. V shed 0 bases and J shed 0 bases, with 8 bases lying between them. Germline V lookup: CDR1 MGHRA, CDR2 YSYEKL. The CDR3 runs to 15 residues.